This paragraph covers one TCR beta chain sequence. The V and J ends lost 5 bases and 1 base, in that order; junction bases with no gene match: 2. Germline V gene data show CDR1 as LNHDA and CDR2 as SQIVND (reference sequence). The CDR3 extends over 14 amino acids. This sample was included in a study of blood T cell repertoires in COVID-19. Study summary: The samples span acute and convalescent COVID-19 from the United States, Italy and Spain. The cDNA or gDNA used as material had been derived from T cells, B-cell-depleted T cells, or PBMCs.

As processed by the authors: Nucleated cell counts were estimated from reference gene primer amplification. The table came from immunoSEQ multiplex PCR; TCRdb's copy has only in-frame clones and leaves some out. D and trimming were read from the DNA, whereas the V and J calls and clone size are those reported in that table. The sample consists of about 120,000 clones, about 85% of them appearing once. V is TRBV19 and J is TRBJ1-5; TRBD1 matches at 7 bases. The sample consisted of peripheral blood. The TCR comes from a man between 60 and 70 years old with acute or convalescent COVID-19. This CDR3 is CASSDRASNQPQHF. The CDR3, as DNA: TGTGCCAGTAGTGACAGGGCCAGCAATCAGCCCCAGCATTTT. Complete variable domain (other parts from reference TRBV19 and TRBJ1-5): DGGITQSPKYLFRKEGQNVTLSCEQNLNHDAMYWYRQDPGQGLRLIYYSQIVNDFQKGDIAEGYSVSREKKESFPLTVTSAQKNPTAFYLCASSDRASNQPQHFGDGTRLSIL.